The following is a T cell receptor beta chain sequence with its context. No antigen is known for it. These data come from a study of CXCR3-negative and CXCR3-positive naive CD8 T cells. Looking at the study overall: Each library held about 1.5 +/- 0.3 million TRB reads, approximately 140 million in total. Study-wide findings and caveats: Memory CD8+ cells had much lower diversity, and both naive subsets had comparably high diversity. Both naive subsets, CXCR3-negative and CXCR3-positive, displayed similar TRBV-TRBJ usage, unlike memory cells.

Germline V gene data show CDR1 as MNHEY and CDR2 as SVGAGI. The CDR3 is 14 amino acids. CD45RO-CCR7+CD27+CD95- defined naive CD8+ T cells. UMI-tagged TRB cDNA libraries were built via 5' RACE. TCRdb reprocessed the 5' RACE reads, keeping one entry per CDR3 protein, no DNA. The record lists 40,000 to 45,000 distinct CDR3 sequences, of which the ten most abundant hold roughly 1.8%. Sample: naive CXCR3- CD8+ T cells from blood. This sample's subset: CD45RO-CCR7+CD27+CD95- naive CD8+ T cells lacking CXCR3 (TNR3-). This TCR was sampled from a human donor in good health. Some clones in this sample may be carry-over from other donors' samples. The chain combines TRBV6-5 with TRBJ2-3; lacking DNA, the TRBD1 call made by TCRdb goes unchecked. The CDR3 is CASSYGQGPDTQYF.